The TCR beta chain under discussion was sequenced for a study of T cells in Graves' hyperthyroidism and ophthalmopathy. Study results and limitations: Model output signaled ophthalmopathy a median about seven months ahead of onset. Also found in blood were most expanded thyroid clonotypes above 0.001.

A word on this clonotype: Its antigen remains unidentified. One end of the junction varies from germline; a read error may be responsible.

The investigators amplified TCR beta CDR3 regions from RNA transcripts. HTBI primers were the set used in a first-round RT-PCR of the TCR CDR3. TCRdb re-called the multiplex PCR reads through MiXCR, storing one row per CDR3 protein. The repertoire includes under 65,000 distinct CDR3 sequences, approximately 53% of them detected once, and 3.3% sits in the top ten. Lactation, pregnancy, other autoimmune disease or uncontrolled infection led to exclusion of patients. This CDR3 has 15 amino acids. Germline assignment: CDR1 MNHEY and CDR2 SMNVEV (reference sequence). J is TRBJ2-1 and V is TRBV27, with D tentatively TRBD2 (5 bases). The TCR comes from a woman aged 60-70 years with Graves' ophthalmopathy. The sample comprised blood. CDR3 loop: CASSLDYSSYNEQSF. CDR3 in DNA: TGTGCCAGCAGCTTAGACTACTCCTCCTACAATGAGCAGTCCTTC.